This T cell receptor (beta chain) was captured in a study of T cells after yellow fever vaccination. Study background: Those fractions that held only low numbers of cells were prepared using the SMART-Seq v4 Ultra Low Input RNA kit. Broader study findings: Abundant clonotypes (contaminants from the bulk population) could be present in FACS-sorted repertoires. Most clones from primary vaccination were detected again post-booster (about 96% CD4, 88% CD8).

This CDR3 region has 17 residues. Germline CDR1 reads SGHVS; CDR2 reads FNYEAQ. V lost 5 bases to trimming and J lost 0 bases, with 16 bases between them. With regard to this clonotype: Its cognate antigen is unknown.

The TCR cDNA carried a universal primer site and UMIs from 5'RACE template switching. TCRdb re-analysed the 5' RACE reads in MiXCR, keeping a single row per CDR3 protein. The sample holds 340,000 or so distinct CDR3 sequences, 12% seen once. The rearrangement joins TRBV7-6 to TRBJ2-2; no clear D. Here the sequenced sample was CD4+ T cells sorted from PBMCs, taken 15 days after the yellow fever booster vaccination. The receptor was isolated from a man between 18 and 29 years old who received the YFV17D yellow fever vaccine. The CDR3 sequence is CASSLSVGRTNTGELFF. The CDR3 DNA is TGTGCCAGCAGCCTTTCGGTCGGCAGGACGAACACCGGGGAGCTGTTTTTT.